Below, 20 T cell receptor beta chains from the same sample are listed, as sequenced in a study of T-cell memory formation after mild COVID-19. TCRdb ran MiXCR on the 5' RACE reads and lists one entry per CDR3 protein. This table has 6,500 to 9,000 distinct CDR3 sequences, around 32% appearing once. Sequenced sample: PBMCs or a T cell subset sorted from them (not recorded which). These receptors came from an adult woman who had mild COVID-19 (a few samples of this study predate the infection). Cell type and time point are not known.

This clonotype was counted many times. The chain links TRBV7-6 to TRBJ2-3; D call uncertain. Germline values: CDR1 SGHVS, CDR2 FNYEAQ. V lost 4 bases and J lost 0, with 5 bases in between. This CDR3 region has 13 residues. This CDR3 is CASSYTSTDTQYF. In DNA, the CDR3 is TGTGCCAGCAGCTACACTAGCACAGATACGCAGTATTTT.

This clonotype was recorded many times. CDR3 in DNA: TGTGCCAGCAGCTCCGGGACTAGCACAGATACGCAGTATTTT. Its protein is CASSSGTSTDTQYF. V is TRBV7-9 and J is TRBJ2-3; TRBD2 might be the D (6 bases). Looked up from germline, CDR1 is SEHNR and CDR2 is FQNEAQ (reference sequence). With 4 bases removed from V and 0 bases from J, the gap between germline ends came to 8 bases. This CDR3 region has 14 residues.

In its sample, this clonotype ranks as medium-sized. V usage is TRBV19 and J usage is TRBJ1-2, with 8 bases lining up with TRBD1. This CDR3 comprises 13 residues. Per the germline V gene, CDR1 is LNHDA and CDR2 is SQIVND (reference sequence). With V trimmed by 6 bases and J by 5 bases, 5 bases remained unmatched. The CDR3 DNA reads as TGTGCCAGTAGACCAGGGGGCTCATATGGCTACACCTTC. Its translation is CASRPGGSYGYTF.

This clonotype was found many times. V and J are TRBV4-3 and TRBJ2-1; the D is unclear. Germline assignment: CDR1 LGHNA and CDR2 YSLEER. V was pared by 0 bases and J by 0 bases, with 3 bases between. This CDR3 contains 14 residues. The CDR3 DNA sequence: TGCGCCAGCAGCCAAGATCACTCCTACAATGAGCAGTTCTTC. Its protein is CASSQDHSYNEQFF.

This clonotype is labeled medium-sized. This chain connects TRBV7-8 to TRBJ2-3, with 7 bases matching TRBD2. Germline-derived CDR1 and CDR2 are SGHVS and FQNEAQ. J lost 1 base, V lost 2 bases, and 15 bases had no gene match. The CDR3 consists of 19 residues. The CDR3, as DNA: TGTGCCAGCAGCTTATTGGTGGGAGGGCCCTCTGTAGGCACAGATACGCAGTATTTT. As protein: CASSLLVGGPSVGTDTQYF.

By share of the sample, this clonotype is medium-sized. The V call is TRBV7-3, the J call TRBJ2-7, with D tentatively TRBD1 or TRBD2 (5 bases each). V was trimmed by 4 bases and J by 2 bases, leaving 9 bases between them. The V gene's germline CDR1 is SGHTA and CDR2 FQGTGA. There are 13 residues in the CDR3. The CDR3 DNA follows: TGTGCCAGCAGCTCGGGGACGACCTACGAGCAGTACTTC. Amino acid sequence: CASSSGTTYEQYF.

The J gene is TRBJ2-7, the V gene TRBV21-1; TRBD1 is taken as the D call from the table, unchecked against the DNA. TRBV21-1 is described as a pseudogene. The CDR3 is 15 amino acids. CDR3 DNA sequence: TGTGCCAGCAGCAACGACGGGGCGCCTTCGTACGAGCAGTACTTC. It specifies CASSNDGAPSYEQYF.

By sample share, this clonotype is medium-sized (0.01 to 0.1%). The chain carries TRBV12-3 or TRBV12-4 and TRBJ2-2; a weak D match, TRBD1 (5 bases). Trimming cost V 8 bases and J 10 bases, with 14 bases left between them. The CDR3 runs 12 residues. This CDR3 is CASHTGASELFF. In nucleotides, the CDR3 is TGTGCCAGCCACACTGGGGCGTCGGAGCTGTTTTTT.

The V and J genes are TRBV12-3 or TRBV12-4 and TRBJ1-1, with D hard to call. V was clipped by 3 bases and J by 0 bases, with 14 bases between them. This CDR3 region has 16 residues. CDR3 nucleotide sequence: TGTGCCAGCAGTTTCGGGAGGGCAGGCATGAACACTGAAGCTTTCTTT. Translation: CASSFGRAGMNTEAFF.

The genes are TRBV27 and TRBJ2-7; 8 bases fit TRBD2. Germline V lookup: CDR1 MNHEY, CDR2 SMNVEV (reference sequence). The CDR3 runs 14 residues. J gave up 2 bases and V 4 bases, and 4 bases lay outside the gene matches. The CDR3 here is CASSSIAGTYEQYF. CDR3 DNA: TGTGCCAGCAGTTCCATAGCGGGGACCTACGAGCAGTACTTC.

The rearrangement joins TRBV19 to TRBJ2-7; D perhaps matches TRBD1 (6 bases). The CDR3 is 12 residues long. CDR1 and CDR2 from the germline V gene are LNHDA and SQIVND (reference sequence). The V end was cut by 5 bases, the J end by 5 bases, with 10 bases between. The chain's CDR3 is CASSLQGHEQYF. For the CDR3, the DNA is TGTGCCAGTAGTCTACAGGGTCACGAGCAGTACTTC.

There are many counts of this clonotype. The CDR3 coding sequence is TGTGCCAGCAGCCAATTTTCCCCTCTGGAGATCGACTCCTACAATGAGCAGTTCTTC. The encoded protein is CASSQFSPLEIDSYNEQFF. This chain links TRBV14 with TRBJ2-1; no reliable D call. V dropped 2 bases and J dropped 0 bases, with 20 bases sitting between them. Germline values: CDR1 SGHDN, CDR2 FVKESK. The CDR3 is 19 residues long. Complete variable domain (other parts from reference TRBV14 and TRBJ2-1): EAGVTQFPSHSVIEKGQTVTLRCDPISGHDNLYWYRRVMGKEIKFLLHFVKESKQDESGMPNNRFLAERTGGTYSTLKVQPAELEDSGVYFCASSQFSPLEIDSYNEQFFGPGTRLTVL.

Remarks on this clonotype: Germline and junction disagree at one end, which may indicate a read error. The chain couples TRBV5-6 to TRBJ2-3; D perhaps matches TRBD1 (5 bases). CDR1 is SGHDT and CDR2 is YYEEEE in the germline V gene. The CDR3 is 13 amino acids. The CDR3 here is CASSLDTTDTQYF. The DNA of the CDR3 is TGTGCCAGCAGTTTGGACACAACAGATACGCAGTATTTT.

This clonotype showed up many times. The rearrangement uses TRBV9 and TRBJ2-3, with TRBD1 as a possible D gene (5 bases). This CDR3 is 11 amino acids long. The V and J ends lost 6 bases and 9 bases respectively, with 11 bases between them. Germline V gene data show CDR1 as SGDLS and CDR2 as YYNGEE. In DNA form, the CDR3 reads TGTGCCAGCACCGACGGACAAACGCAGTATTTT. Encoded protein: CASTDGQTQYF.

This clonotype was found many times. One junction end does not reproduce the germline sequence, and a read error may be involved. J is TRBJ2-1 and V is TRBV24-1; no clear D gene. Germline CDR1 is KGHDR and CDR2 is SFDVKD. The CDR3 loop spans 12 amino acids. For the CDR3, the DNA is TGTGCCACCAGTGGCCCGGACCTTAAATGGCTCTTC. Protein product: CATSGPDLKWLF.

This clonotype came up many times. The genes are TRBV29-1 and TRBJ2-2; 8 bases match TRBD1. The CDR3 loop spans 14 amino acids. V lost 7 bases to trimming and J lost 6 bases; unmatched junction nucleotides: 10. Germline assignment: CDR1 SQVTM and CDR2 ANQGSEA. In nucleotides, the CDR3 is TGCAGCGCCGTCGCCGGGACAGGCCCCGGGGAGCTGTTTTTT. As protein: CSAVAGTGPGELFF.

This clonotype appeared a single time. This rearrangement joins TRBV29-1 to TRBJ1-2; TRBD1 might be the D (5 bases). The CDR3 runs 13 residues. Germline CDR1 is SQVTM and CDR2 is ANQGSEA. The V end lost 8 bases, the J end lost 0 bases, and 13 bases lay between the germline ends. This CDR3 is CSFGGVSNYGYTF. CDR3 bases: TGCAGCTTTGGGGGGGTATCTAACTATGGCTACACCTTC.

The gene calls are TRBV4-1 and TRBJ2-7; TRBD1 matches 8 bases. There are 15 residues in the CDR3. V was pared by 3 bases and J by 3 bases, with 7 bases of the junction left unmatched. Germline V gene sequence: CDR1 MGHRA, CDR2 YSYEKL. The CDR3 region is CASSQEDRADYEQYF. CDR3 nucleotides: TGCGCCAGCAGCCAGGAGGACAGGGCGGACTACGAGCAGTACTTC.

This clonotype is labeled as medium-sized. The chain employs TRBV7-8 and TRBJ1-5; 8 bases fit TRBD1. Trimming cost V 4 bases and J 6 bases; bases outside gene matches: 14. The CDR3 contains 17 residues. The germline V gene encodes CDR1 SGHVS and CDR2 FQNEAQ. This CDR3 reads CASSYGQGGEFGQPQHF. CDR3 nucleotide sequence: TGTGCCAGCAGCTATGGACAGGGTGGAGAGTTCGGTCAGCCCCAGCATTTT. Looking up the rest from reference TRBV7-8 and TRBJ1-5 gives the full variable domain: GAGVSQSPRYKVAKRGQDVALRCDPISGHVSLFWYQQALGQGPEFLTYFQNEAQLDKSGLPSDRFFAERPEGSVSTLKIQRTQQEDSAVYLCASSYGQGGEFGQPQHFGDGTRLSIL.

The CDR3 nucleotides are TGTGCCAGCACCTGGGGGGGAAGCGGCTACACCTTC. This translates into CASTWGGSGYTF. The rearrangement joins TRBV12-3 or TRBV12-4 to TRBJ1-2, with D tentatively TRBD1 (5 bases). V lost 7 bases to trimming and J lost 8 bases, with 14 bases between them. The CDR3 spans 12 residues.